These 14 T cell receptor beta chains originate from one sample sequenced in a study of cytomegalovirus exposure and HLA in healthy donors. PCR was performed using 60 Vbeta and 13 Jbeta primers. Sequencing was performed with immunoSEQ multiplex PCR; in TCRdb, only in-frame clones are kept and a portion is missing. The data contain roughly 73,000 clones, about four fifths of them singletons. The sample consisted of PBMCs. The receptor set was obtained from a woman aged 45-60 years in good health and CMV-seronegative.

V usage is TRBV5-8 and J usage is TRBJ2-1; the D gene is possibly TRBD2 (5 bases). The V and J ends lost 1 base and 9 bases respectively, with 14 bases between them. CDR3 size: 14 residues. Germline V gene sequence: CDR1 SGHTS, CDR2 YDEGEE. In DNA form, the CDR3 reads TGTGCCAGCAGCTTGTCACGGATAAGCGGTGAGCAGTTCTTC. This encodes CASSLSRISGEQFF.

The chain combines TRBV2 with TRBJ1-2; 9 nucleotides align to TRBD1. The CDR3 is 14 residues long. The V segment lost 7 bases and the J segment 8 bases; nucleotides outside the gene matches: 11. Germline V CDR1 and CDR2: SNHLY, FYNNEI. The CDR3: CASTQIRTGAGYTF. CDR3 bases: TGTGCCAGCACCCAAATACGGACAGGGGCGGGCTACACCTTC.

CDR3 DNA sequence: TGTGCCAGAAGCTTAGAGGGACTACCAATCTACAATGAGCAGTTCTTC. This encodes CARSLEGLPIYNEQFF. The rearrangement uses TRBV7-5 and TRBJ2-1; the table calls TRBD2, which could not be checked here. TRBV7-5 is a known pseudogene. CDR3 length equals 16 residues.

This clone came up once. The V call is TRBV9, the J call TRBJ1-1; 7 positions agree with TRBD1. The CDR3 has 14 residues. Looked up from germline, CDR1 is SGDLS and CDR2 is YYNGEE. The V segment lost 3 bases and the J segment 1 base; nucleotides outside the gene matches: 3. The CDR3, as DNA: TGTGCCAGCAGCGCACAGGGGCGGAACACTGAAGCTTTCTTT. The encoded protein is CASSAQGRNTEAFF.

The chain is built from TRBV14 and TRBJ1-1; weak D call: TRBD1 (5 bases). The germline V gene has CDR1 SGHDN and CDR2 FVKESK. V was pared by 4 bases and J by 0 bases, with 24 bases between. The CDR3 has 19 amino acids. The CDR3 bases are TGTGCCAGCAGCCCTGAACTTGCAGGGCCTTCGAACATGAACACTGAAGCTTTCTTT. Translation gives CASSPELAGPSNMNTEAFF.

This rearrangement joins TRBV27 to TRBJ1-1; D possibly corresponds to TRBD1 (5 bases). The V gene's germline CDR1 is MNHEY and CDR2 SMNVEV (reference sequence). The CDR3 has 13 amino acids. V lost 3 bases to trimming and J lost 2 bases, with 7 bases between them. CDR3: CASSFGGNTEAFF. CDR3 nucleotide sequence: TGTGCCAGCAGTTTCGGGGGAAACACTGAAGCTTTCTTT.

The V and J genes are TRBV27 and TRBJ2-1; 8 nucleotides align to TRBD2. Losses at the gene ends were 4 bases for V and 7 bases for J; bases not matched to a gene: 6. The germline CDR1 and CDR2 sequences are MNHEY and SMNVEV (reference sequence). The CDR3 totals 14 residues. CDR3 sequence: CASSSWTSRNEQFF. The CDR3 DNA sequence: TGTGCCAGCAGTTCCTGGACTAGCCGTAATGAGCAGTTCTTC.

The V call is TRBV7-6, the J call TRBJ2-7, with 15 bases that match TRBD2. CDR3 length: 18 amino acids. Germline-derived CDR1 and CDR2 are SGHVS and FNYEAQ. The ends lost 3 bases at V and 0 bases at J; junction bases unmatched: 6. The CDR3 loop reads CASSFGLAGGPSSYEQYF. The CDR3 coding sequence is TGTGCCAGCAGCTTTGGACTAGCGGGAGGGCCAAGCTCCTACGAGCAGTACTTC.

This clone was counted between two and nine times. The V gene is TRBV6-5, the J gene TRBJ2-1; a possible D gene is TRBD1 (7 bases). This CDR3 spans 13 amino acids. CDR1 and CDR2 from the germline V gene are MNHEY and SVGAGI. Trimming removed 3 bases from V and 10 bases from J, with 13 bases in between. The CDR3, as DNA: TGTGCCAGCAGTTATACAGGGGCGGGGGAGCAGTTCTTC. Protein: CASSYTGAGEQFF.

The gene calls are TRBV5-4 and TRBJ1-4; tentative D call: TRBD1 (5 bases). The germline V gene has CDR1 SGHNT and CDR2 YYREEE (reference sequence). V lost 0 bases to trimming and J lost 0 bases, with 12 bases between them. The CDR3 is 17 residues long. In nucleotides, the CDR3 is TGTGCCAGCAGCTTGGGGCCTGCGGGGGCAACTAATGAAAAACTGTTTTTT. Its protein is CASSLGPAGATNEKLFF.

The chain recombines TRBV27 with TRBJ2-5; D is possibly TRBD1 (5 bases). The CDR3 has 15 amino acids. With 5 bases removed from V and 4 bases from J, the gap between germline ends came to 17 bases. Germline V gene lookup returns CDR1 MNHEY and CDR2 SMNVEV (reference sequence). The CDR3, as DNA: TGTGCCAGCAGTAAGACTCAGGGAAGGGTAGAGACCCAGTACTTC. Its protein product is CASSKTQGRVETQYF.

The V gene is TRBV4-3, the J gene TRBJ2-1; 7 nucleotides match TRBD1. This CDR3 is 17 amino acids long. Germline trimming cut 0 bases from V and 1 base from J; bases unmatched to any gene: 6. CDR1 and CDR2 (germline): LGHNA, YSLEER. CDR3 nucleotide sequence: TGCGCCAGCAGCCAAGATATAGGGGGCGAATCCTACAATGAGCAGTTCTTC. Amino acid sequence: CASSQDIGGESYNEQFF.

This clone was recorded only once. The CDR3 loop is CSVFAGANVLTF. CDR3 DNA sequence: TGCAGCGTTTTCGCTGGGGCCAACGTCCTGACTTTC. The chain uses TRBV29-1 and TRBJ2-6; D gene uncertain. Germline CDR1 is SQVTM and CDR2 is ANQGSEA. The CDR3 loop spans 12 amino acids. V lost 5 bases to trimming and J lost 2 bases, with 4 bases between them. The full variable domain, completed using reference TRBV29-1 and TRBJ2-6, is SAVISQKPSRDICQRGTSLTIQCQVDSQVTMMFWYRQQPGQSLTLIATANQGSEATYESGFVIDKFPISRPNLTFSTLTVSNMSPEDSSIYLCSVFAGANVLTFGAGSRLTVL.

This chain links TRBV6-5 with TRBJ2-5, with D hard to call. CDR3 size: 11 residues. V was clipped by 6 bases and J by 5 bases, with 7 bases between them. CDR1 and CDR2 (germline): MNHEY, SVGAGI. Written as DNA, the CDR3 is TGTGCCAGCAGAGACGGGGAGACCCAGTACTTC. It yields the protein CASRDGETQYF.